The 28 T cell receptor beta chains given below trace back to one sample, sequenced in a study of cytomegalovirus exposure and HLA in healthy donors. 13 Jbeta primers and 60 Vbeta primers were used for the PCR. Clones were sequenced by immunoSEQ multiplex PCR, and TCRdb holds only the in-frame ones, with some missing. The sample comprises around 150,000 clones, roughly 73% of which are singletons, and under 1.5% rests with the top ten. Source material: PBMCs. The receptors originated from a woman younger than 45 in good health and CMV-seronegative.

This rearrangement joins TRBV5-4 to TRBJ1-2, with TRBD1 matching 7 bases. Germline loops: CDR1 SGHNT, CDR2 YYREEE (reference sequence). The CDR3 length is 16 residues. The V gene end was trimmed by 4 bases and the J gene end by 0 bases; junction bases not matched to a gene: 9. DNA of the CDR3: TGTGCCAGCAGCCAGGAGACAGGGATCGCTAACTATGGCTACACCTTC. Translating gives CASSQETGIANYGYTF.

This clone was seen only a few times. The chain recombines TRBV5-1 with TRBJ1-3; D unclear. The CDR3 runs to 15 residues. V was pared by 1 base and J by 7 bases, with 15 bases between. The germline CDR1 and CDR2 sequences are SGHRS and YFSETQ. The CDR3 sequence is CASSLWSLGQNTIYF. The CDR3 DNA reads TGCGCCAGCAGCTTGTGGTCTTTGGGCCAGAACACCATATATTTT.

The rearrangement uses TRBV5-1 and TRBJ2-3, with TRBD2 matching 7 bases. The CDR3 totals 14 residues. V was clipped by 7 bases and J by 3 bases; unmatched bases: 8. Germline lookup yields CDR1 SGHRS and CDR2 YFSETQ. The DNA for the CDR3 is TGCGCCAGCTCCAGGCGAGCGGGGACAGATACGCAGTATTTT. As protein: CASSRRAGTDTQYF.

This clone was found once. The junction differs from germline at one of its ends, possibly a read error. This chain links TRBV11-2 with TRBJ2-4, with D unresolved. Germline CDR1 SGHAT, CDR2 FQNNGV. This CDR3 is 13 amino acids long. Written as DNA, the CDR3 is TGTGCCAGCAGCTTTTCCGCCAAAAACAGTCAGTACTTC. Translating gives CASSFSAKNSQYF.

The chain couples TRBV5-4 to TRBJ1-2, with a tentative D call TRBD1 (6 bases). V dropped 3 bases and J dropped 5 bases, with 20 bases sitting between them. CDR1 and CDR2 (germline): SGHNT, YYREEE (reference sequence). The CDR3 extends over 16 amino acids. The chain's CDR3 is CASSSLSSGTYYGYTF. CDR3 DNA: TGTGCCAGCAGCTCGCTAAGTTCCGGGACATATTATGGCTACACCTTC.

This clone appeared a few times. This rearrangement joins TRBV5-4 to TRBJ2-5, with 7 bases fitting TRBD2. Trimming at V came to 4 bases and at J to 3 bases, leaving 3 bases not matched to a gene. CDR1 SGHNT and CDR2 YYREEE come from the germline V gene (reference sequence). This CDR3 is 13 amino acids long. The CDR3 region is CASSTSGEETQYF. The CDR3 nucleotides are TGTGCCAGCAGCACCAGCGGGGAAGAGACCCAGTACTTC.

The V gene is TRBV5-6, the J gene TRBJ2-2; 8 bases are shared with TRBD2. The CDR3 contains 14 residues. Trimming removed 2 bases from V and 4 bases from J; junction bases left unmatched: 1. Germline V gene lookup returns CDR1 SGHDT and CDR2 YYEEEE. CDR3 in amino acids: CASSLRGGTGELFF. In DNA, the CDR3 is TGTGCCAGCAGCTTACGGGGGGGCACCGGGGAGCTGTTTTTT.

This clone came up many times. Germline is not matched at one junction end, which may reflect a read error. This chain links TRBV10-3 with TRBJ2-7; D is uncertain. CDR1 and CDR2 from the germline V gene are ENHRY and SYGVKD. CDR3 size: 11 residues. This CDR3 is CATSGSYEQYF. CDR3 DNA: TGTGCCACCAGTGGCAGCTACGAGCAGTACTTC.

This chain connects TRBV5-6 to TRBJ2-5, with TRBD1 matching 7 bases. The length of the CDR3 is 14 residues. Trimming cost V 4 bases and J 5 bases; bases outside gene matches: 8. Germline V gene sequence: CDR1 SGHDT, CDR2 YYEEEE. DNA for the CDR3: TGTGCCAGCAGCCCATCTCACAGGGGTGAGACCCAGTACTTC. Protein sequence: CASSPSHRGETQYF.

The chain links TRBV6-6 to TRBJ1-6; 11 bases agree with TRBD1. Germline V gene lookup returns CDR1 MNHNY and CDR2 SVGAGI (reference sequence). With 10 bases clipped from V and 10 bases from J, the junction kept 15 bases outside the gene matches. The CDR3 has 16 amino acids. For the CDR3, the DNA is TGTGCCACCCTTTCTACCGGGACAGGGGGTACATCACCCCTCCACTTT. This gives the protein CATLSTGTGGTSPLHF.

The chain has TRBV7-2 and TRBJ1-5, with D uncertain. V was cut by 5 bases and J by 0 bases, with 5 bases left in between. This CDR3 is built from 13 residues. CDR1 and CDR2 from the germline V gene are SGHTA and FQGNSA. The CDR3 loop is CASSNSSNQPQHF. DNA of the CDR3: TGTGCCAGCAGCAACAGTAGCAATCAGCCCCAGCATTTT.

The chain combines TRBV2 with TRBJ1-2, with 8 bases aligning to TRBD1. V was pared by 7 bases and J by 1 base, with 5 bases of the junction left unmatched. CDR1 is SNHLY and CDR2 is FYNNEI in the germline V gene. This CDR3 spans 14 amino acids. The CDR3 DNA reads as TGTGCCAGCACCGAACAGGGGGGTAACTATGGCTACACCTTC. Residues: CASTEQGGNYGYTF.

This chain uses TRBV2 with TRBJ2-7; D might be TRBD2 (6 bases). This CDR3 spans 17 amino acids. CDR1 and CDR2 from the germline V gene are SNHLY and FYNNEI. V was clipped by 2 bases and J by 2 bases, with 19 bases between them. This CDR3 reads CASSEQTPGLGAYEQYF. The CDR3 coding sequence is TGTGCCAGCAGTGAACAAACACCGGGACTGGGGGCCTACGAGCAGTACTTC.

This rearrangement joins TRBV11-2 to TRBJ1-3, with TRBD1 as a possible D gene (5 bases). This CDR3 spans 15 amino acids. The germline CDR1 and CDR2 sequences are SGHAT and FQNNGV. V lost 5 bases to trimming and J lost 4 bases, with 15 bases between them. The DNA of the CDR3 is TGTGCCAGCAGCAGGAGGGACCCTGGGGGAAACACCATATATTTT. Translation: CASSRRDPGGNTIYF.

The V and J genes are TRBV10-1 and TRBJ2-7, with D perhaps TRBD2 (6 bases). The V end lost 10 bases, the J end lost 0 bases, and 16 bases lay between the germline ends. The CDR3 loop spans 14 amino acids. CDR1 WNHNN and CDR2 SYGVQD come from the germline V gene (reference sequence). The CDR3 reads CAKFPGESSYEQYF. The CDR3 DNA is TGCGCCAAGTTTCCGGGGGAAAGCTCCTACGAGCAGTACTTC.

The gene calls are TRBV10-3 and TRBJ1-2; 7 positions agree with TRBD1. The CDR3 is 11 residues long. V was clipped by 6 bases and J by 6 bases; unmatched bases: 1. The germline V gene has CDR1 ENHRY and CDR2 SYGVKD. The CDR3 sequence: CAISGTDGYTF. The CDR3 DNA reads TGTGCCATCAGCGGGACAGATGGCTACACCTTC.

The CDR3 reads CASSDEPGGTLTQYF. As DNA, the CDR3 is TGCGCCAGCAGCGACGAACCGGGGGGAACCCTGACCCAGTACTTC. The chain combines TRBV5-1 with TRBJ2-5; 7 bases line up with TRBD2. Germline values: CDR1 SGHRS, CDR2 YFSETQ. CDR3 length: 15 amino acids. V lost 4 bases, J lost 7 bases, and 13 bases stayed unmatched.

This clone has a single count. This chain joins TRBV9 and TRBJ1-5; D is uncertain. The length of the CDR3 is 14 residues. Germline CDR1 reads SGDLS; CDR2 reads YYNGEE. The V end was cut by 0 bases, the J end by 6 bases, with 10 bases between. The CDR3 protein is CASSVEGRGQPQHF. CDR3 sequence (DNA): TGTGCCAGCAGCGTAGAAGGGAGAGGTCAGCCCCAGCATTTT.

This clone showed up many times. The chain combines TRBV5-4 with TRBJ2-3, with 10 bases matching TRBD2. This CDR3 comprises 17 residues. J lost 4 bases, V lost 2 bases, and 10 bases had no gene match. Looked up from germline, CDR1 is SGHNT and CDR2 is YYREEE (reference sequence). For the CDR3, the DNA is TGTGCCAGCAGCTTCCCCAAAGCGGGGGGGCCGGCAGATACGCAGTATTTT. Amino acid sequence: CASSFPKAGGPADTQYF.

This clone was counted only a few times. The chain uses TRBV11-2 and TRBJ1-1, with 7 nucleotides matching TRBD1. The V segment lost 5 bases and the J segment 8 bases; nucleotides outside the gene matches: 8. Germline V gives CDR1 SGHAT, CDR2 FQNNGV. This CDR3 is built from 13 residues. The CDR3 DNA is TGTGCCAGCAGCAACCGGGACAGCGGCGAAGCTTTCTTT. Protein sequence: CASSNRDSGEAFF.

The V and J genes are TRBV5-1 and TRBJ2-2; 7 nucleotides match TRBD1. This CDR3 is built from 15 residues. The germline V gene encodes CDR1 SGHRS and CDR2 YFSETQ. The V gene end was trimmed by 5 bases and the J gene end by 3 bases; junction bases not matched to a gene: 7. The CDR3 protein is CASSYTGTDTGELFF. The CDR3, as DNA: TGCGCCAGCAGTTATACCGGGACAGACACCGGGGAGCTGTTTTTT. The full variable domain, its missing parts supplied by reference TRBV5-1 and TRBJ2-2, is KAGVTQTPRYLIKTRGQQVTLSCSPISGHRSVSWYQQTPGQGLQFLFEYFSETQRNKGNFPGRFSGRQFSNSRSEMNVSTLELGDSALYLCASSYTGTDTGELFFGEGSRLTVL.

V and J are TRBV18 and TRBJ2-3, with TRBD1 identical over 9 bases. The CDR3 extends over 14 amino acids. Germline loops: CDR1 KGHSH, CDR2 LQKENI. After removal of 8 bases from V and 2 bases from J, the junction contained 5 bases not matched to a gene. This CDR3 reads CASGRDRDTDTQYF. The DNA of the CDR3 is TGTGCCAGCGGGCGGGACAGGGACACAGATACGCAGTATTTT.

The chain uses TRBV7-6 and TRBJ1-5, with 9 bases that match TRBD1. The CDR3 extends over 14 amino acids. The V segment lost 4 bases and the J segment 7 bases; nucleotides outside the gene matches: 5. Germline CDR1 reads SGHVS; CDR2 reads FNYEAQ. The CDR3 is CASSSGTGKQPQHF. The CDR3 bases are TGTGCCAGCAGCTCCGGGACAGGGAAGCAGCCCCAGCATTTT.

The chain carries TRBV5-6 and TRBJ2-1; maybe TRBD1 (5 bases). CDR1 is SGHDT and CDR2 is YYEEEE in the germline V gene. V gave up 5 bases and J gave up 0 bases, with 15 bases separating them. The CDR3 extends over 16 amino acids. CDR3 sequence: CASSSNRRNSYNEQFF. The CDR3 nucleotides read TGTGCCAGCAGTTCAAACAGGAGAAACTCCTACAATGAGCAGTTCTTC. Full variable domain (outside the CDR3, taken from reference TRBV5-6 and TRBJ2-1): DAGVTQSPTHLIKTRGQQVTLRCSPKSGHDTVSWYQQALGQGPQFIFQYYEEEERQRGNFPDRFSGHQFPNYSSELNVNALLLGDSALYLCASSSNRRNSYNEQFFGPGTRLTVL.

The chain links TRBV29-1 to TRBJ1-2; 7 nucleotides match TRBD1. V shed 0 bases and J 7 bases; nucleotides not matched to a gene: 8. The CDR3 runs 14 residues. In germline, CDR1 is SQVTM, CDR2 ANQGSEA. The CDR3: CSVEERLGGRGYTF. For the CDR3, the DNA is TGCAGCGTTGAAGAGAGATTAGGGGGCCGTGGCTACACCTTC.

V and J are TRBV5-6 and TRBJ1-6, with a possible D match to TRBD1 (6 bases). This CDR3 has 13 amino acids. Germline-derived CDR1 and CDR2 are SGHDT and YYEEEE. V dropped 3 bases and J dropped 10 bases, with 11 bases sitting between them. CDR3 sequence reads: CASSSRDKSPLHF. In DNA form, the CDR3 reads TGTGCCAGCAGCTCCCGGGACAAATCACCCCTCCACTTT. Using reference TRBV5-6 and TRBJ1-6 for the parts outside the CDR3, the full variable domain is DAGVTQSPTHLIKTRGQQVTLRCSPKSGHDTVSWYQQALGQGPQFIFQYYEEEERQRGNFPDRFSGHQFPNYSSELNVNALLLGDSALYLCASSSRDKSPLHFGNGTRLTVT.

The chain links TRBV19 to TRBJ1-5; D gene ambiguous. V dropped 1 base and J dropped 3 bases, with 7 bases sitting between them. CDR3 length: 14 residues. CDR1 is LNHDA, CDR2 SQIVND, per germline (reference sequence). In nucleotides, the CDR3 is TGTGCCAGTAGTATAGTACAGTTCAATCAGCCCCAGCATTTT. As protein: CASSIVQFNQPQHF.

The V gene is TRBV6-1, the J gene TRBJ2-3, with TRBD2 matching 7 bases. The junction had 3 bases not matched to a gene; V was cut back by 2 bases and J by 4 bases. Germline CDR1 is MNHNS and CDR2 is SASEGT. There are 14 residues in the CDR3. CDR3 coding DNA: TGTGCCAGCAGTGAACGGGGGAGGGCAGATACGCAGTATTTT. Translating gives CASSERGRADTQYF.